The source of this T cell receptor (beta chain) is a study of T cell responses to AZD1222 COVID-19 vaccine. The CDR3 totals 15 residues. Looked up from germline, CDR1 is SGHNT and CDR2 is YYREEE (reference sequence). V lost 3 bases and J 3 bases, leaving 14 bases between the germline ends. Assay: immunoSEQ multiplex PCR; the TCRdb copy retains only in-frame clones and omits some. The sample shows about 100,000 clones, about 88% of them seen only once. The sample consisted of peripheral blood, taken on day 0 of AZD1222 vaccination. This chain links TRBV5-4 with TRBJ2-3, with D unresolved. The clonotype comes from an adult in good health. The CDR3 spells CASSSPRDKTDTQYF. CDR3 bases: TGTGCCAGCAGCTCCCCCCGCGACAAGACAGATACGCAGTATTTT.